This note documents a single T cell receptor (beta chain) sequence. The antigen remains undetermined. This record comes from a study of CD8+CD57+ T cells in acquired aplastic anemia. Study overall: DNA from sorted CD4+ and CD8+ cells averaged roughly 3.4 ug.

CDR3 and TCR beta VDJ profiling relied on a genomic DNA template. MiXCR, run by TCRdb on the reads, gives a single entry per CDR3 protein. Among about 160,000 distinct CDR3 sequences listed, about 48% were seen once. The CDR3 is made up of 16 amino acids. Germline loops: CDR1 SGHTA, CDR2 FQGTGA. V lost 2 bases, J lost 6 bases, and 12 bases stayed unmatched. Patients who underwent sequencing had shown CD8+CD57+ cell expansion by flow cytometry. A severe acquired aplastic anemia diagnosis applied to all patients. Study findings and constraints: Overlapping CD8+ CDR3 repertoires of patients and controls contained roughly 29 shared sequences.

The sequenced sample was sorted CD4+, CD8+, or CD8+CD57+ T cells (not recorded which) from PBMCs. The chain combines TRBV7-3 with TRBJ2-7; 8 positions agree with TRBD1. This receptor was taken from a human donor with aplastic anemia. CDR3 residues: CASSLANPGQGGEQYF. CDR3 sequence (DNA): TGTGCCAGCAGCTTAGCTAACCCCGGACAGGGTGGCGAGCAGTACTTC.